Listed here is a single TCR beta chain. The record originates from a study of cytomegalovirus exposure and HLA in healthy donors. The assay was immunoSEQ multiplex PCR, and TCRdb's table has in-frame clones only and misses some. Found here are around 350,000 clones, roughly 88% of them singletons; the top ten hold roughly 0.8%. Germline V gives CDR1 SNHLY, CDR2 FYNNEI. This CDR3 is built from 14 residues. V was pared by 4 bases and J by 3 bases, with 3 bases of the junction left unmatched. Donors came from a validation cohort of about 120 subjects, distinct from the first 666-subject cohort. This receptor was identified in a woman younger than 30 in good health and CMV-seronegative. Sequenced: PBMCs. The chain joins TRBV2 to TRBJ2-7; 10 bases line up with TRBD2. This CDR3 reads CASSGLAGGYEQYF. Written as DNA, the CDR3 is TGTGCCAGCAGTGGATTAGCGGGAGGCTACGAGCAGTACTTC.